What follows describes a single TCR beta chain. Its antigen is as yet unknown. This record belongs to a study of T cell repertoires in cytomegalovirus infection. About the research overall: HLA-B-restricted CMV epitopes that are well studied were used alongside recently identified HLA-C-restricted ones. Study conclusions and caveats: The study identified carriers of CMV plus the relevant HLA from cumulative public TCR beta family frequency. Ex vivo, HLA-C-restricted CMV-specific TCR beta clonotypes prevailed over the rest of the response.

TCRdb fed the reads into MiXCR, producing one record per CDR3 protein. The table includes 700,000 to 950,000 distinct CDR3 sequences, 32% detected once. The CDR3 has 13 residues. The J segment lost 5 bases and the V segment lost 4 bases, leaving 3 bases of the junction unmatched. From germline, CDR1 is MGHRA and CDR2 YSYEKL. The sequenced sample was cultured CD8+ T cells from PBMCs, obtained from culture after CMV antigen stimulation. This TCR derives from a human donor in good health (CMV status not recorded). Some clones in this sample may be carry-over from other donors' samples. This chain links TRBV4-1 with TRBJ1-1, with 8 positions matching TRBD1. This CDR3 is CASSLGQETEAFF. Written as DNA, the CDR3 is TGCGCCAGCAGCCTGGGACAGGAGACTGAAGCTTTCTTT.